This record looks at one T cell receptor beta chain sequence and its context. Its antigen is unidentified. Germline V gene data show CDR1 as SNHLY and CDR2 as FYNNEI. There are 15 residues in the CDR3. Trimming took 4 bases from V and 5 from J; bases not matched to a gene: 5. This record belongs to a study of persistence of HIV-infected CD4 T cells. Study at large: Up to about 180 mL blood was drawn at multiple time points; two donors had single-time leukapheresis. Overall study findings and caveats: TCR analyses could not target the rare provirus-carrying CMV-responding cells.

Cells were stimulated with CMV-infected fibroblast lysates at 10 ug/mL. CD4+ T cells upregulating both CD40 ligand and CD69 were sorted as responding cells. Undetectable plasma HIV-1 RNA below 50 copies/mL lasted at least 4 years. PBMCs were depleted of CD8+ T cells before stimulation. This was the immunoSEQ version 4 assay in survey mode. The assay was immunoSEQ multiplex PCR, and TCRdb's table has in-frame clones only and misses some. The data contain fewer than 20,000 clones, about four fifths of them singletons. This TCR came from an adult man with HIV who was CMV-seropositive. The material was CD4+ T cells sorted from PBMCs after 18-hour stimulation, obtained from a patient who received antiretroviral therapy. This chain joins TRBV2 and TRBJ2-2, with 9 nucleotides matching TRBD1. The CDR3 DNA is TGTGCCAGCAGTGTCGGGACAGGGTCAACCGGGGAGCTGTTTTTT. Translation gives CASSVGTGSTGELFF.